The entry that follows covers one T cell receptor (beta chain) sequence. Lactation, pregnancy, other autoimmune disease or uncontrolled infection led to exclusion of patients. Fresh peripheral blood, 10 ml, was the source of the PBMCs. This entry belongs to a study of T cells in Graves' hyperthyroidism and ophthalmopathy. The investigators amplified TCR beta CDR3 regions from RNA transcripts. TCR CDR3 regions were first amplified by RT-PCR with HTBI primers. TCRdb called the multiplex PCR reads again in MiXCR, with one record for every CDR3 protein. This sample has hundreds of thousands of distinct CDR3 sequences, with about 20% found just once. Germline V gene sequence: CDR1 SEHNR, CDR2 FQNEAQ (reference sequence). J gave up 0 bases and V 7 bases, and 5 bases lay outside the gene matches. This CDR3 region has 15 residues.

Specimen: blood. The clonotype comes from a man between 35 and 55 years old with Graves' ophthalmopathy. This chain joins TRBV7-9 and TRBJ1-4; 7 nucleotides align to TRBD1. This CDR3 is CASNQGGPTNEKLFF. The CDR3 nucleotides are TGTGCCAGCAACCAGGGGGGCCCAACTAATGAAAAACTGTTTTTT.